Listed here is a single T cell receptor beta chain. Its cognate antigen is unknown. These data originate in a study of OX40 agonist ivuxolimab in advanced cancers. Study-level results: Some nonresponders likewise displayed low normalized T-cell clonal expansion.

The V gene end was trimmed by 1 base and the J gene end by 4 bases; junction bases not matched to a gene: 2. The CDR3 loop spans 15 amino acids. The germline V gene encodes CDR1 SGDLS and CDR2 YYNGEE. If patients had autoimmune disease history or systemic immunosuppression, they were excluded. Libraries were prepared by immunoSEQ multiplex PCR; TCRdb keeps only in-frame clonotypes and omits some of them. The sample records 100,000 or so clones, roughly 90% being singletons. The TCR sequence derives from an adult with an advanced solid tumor such as melanoma, head and neck, liver or kidney cancer. The sample was CD4+ or CD8+ T cells sorted from blood, taken in a trial of the OX40 agonist ivuxolimab. This chain uses TRBV9 with TRBJ2-1; TRBD2 matches at 10 bases. For the CDR3, the DNA is TGTGCCAGCAGCGTAACTAGCGGGACTTACAATGAGCAGTTCTTC. This gives the protein CASSVTSGTYNEQFF.